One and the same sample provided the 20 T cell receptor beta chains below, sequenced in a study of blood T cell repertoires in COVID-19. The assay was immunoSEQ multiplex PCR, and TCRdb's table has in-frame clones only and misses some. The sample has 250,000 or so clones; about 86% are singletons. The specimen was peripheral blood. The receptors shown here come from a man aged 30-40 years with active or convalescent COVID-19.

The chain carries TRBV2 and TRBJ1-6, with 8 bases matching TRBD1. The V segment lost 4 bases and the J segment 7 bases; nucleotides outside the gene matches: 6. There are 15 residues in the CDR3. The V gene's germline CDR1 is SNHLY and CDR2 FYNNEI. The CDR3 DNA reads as TGTGCCAGCAGTGCCAACAGGGGGAGCAATTCACCCCTCCACTTT. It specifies CASSANRGSNSPLHF.

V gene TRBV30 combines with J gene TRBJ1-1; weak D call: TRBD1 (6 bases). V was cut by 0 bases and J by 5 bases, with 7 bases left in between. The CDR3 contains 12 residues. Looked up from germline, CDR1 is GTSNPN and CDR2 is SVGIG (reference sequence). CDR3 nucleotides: TGTGCCTGGAGTGTACAGGGAACTGAAGCTTTCTTT. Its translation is CAWSVQGTEAFF.

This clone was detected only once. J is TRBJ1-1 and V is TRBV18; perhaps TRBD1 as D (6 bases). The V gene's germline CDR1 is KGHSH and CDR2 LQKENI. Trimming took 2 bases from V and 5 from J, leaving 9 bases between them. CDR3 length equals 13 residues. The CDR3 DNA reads TGTGCCAGCTCACCAATAGGGGGAACTGAAGCTTTCTTT. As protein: CASSPIGGTEAFF.

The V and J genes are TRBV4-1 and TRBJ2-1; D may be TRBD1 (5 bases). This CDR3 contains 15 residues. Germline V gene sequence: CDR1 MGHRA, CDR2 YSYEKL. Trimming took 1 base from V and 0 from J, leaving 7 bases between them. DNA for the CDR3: TGCGCCAGCAGCCAAGCGCAGGGCTCCTACAATGAGCAGTTCTTC. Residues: CASSQAQGSYNEQFF.

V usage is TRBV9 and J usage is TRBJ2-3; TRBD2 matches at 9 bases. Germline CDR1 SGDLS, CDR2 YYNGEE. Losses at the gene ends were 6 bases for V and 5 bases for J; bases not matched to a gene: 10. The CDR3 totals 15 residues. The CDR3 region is CASNLAGAPGDTQYF. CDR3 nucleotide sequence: TGTGCCAGCAACTTAGCGGGGGCCCCGGGAGATACGCAGTATTTT.

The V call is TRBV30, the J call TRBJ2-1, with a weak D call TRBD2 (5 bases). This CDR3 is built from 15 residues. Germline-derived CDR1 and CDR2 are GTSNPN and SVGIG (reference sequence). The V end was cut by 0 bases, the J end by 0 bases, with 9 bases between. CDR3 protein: CAWSVSGSSYNEQFF. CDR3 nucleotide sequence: TGTGCCTGGAGTGTTAGTGGGAGCTCCTACAATGAGCAGTTCTTC.

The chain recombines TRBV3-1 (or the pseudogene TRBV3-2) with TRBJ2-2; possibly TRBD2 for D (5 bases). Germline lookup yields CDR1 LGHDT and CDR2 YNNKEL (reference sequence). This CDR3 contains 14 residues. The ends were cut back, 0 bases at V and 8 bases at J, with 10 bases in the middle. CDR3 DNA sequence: TGTGCCAGCAGCCAAGATGCTACGGGGGGGGAGCTGTTTTTT. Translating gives CASSQDATGGELFF.

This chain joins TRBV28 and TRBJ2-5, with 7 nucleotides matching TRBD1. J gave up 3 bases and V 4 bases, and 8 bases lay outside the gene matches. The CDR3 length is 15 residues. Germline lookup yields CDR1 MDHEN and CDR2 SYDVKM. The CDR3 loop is CASSSRQGMKETQYF. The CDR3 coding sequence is TGTGCCAGCAGTTCACGACAGGGTATGAAAGAGACCCAGTACTTC.

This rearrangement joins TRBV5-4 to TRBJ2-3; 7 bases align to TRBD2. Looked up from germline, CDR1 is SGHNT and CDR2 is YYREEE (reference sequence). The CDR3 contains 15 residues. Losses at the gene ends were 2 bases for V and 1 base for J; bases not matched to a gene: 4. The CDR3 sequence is CASSFFRGGTDTQYF. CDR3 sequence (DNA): TGTGCCAGCAGCTTCTTCCGGGGGGGCACAGATACGCAGTATTTT.

The CDR3 DNA reads as TGTGCCAGCAGGGGGCAGCTTAATGAAAAACTGTTTTTT. Its translation: CASRGQLNEKLFF. The chain recombines TRBV6-5 with TRBJ1-4; D is perhaps TRBD1 (5 bases). CDR3 length equals 13 residues. Germline assignment: CDR1 MNHEY and CDR2 SVGAGI. V lost 6 bases and J lost 4, with 9 bases in between.

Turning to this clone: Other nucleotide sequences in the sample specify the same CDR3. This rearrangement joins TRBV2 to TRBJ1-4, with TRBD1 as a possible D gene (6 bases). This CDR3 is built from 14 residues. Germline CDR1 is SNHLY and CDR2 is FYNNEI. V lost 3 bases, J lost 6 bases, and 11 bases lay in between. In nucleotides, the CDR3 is TGTGCCAGCAGTGATTCGGGGGGCTATGAAAAACTGTTTTTT. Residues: CASSDSGGYEKLFF.

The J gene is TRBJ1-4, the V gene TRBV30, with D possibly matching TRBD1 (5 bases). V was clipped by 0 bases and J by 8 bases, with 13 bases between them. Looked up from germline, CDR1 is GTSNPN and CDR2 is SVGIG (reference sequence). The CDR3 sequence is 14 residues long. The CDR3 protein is CAWSVGGRAEKLFF. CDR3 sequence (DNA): TGTGCCTGGAGTGTCGGGGGGAGAGCAGAAAAACTGTTTTTT.

In DNA form, the CDR3 reads TGCGCCAGCAGCACGCAACCGGGACAGATCACCGATGAGCAGTTCTTC. Protein product: CASSTQPGQITDEQFF. V gene TRBV5-1 combines with J gene TRBJ2-1, with 7 bases that match TRBD1. The V and J ends lost 4 bases and 8 bases, in that order; junction bases with no gene match: 15. The CDR3 is 16 residues long. In germline, CDR1 is SGHRS, CDR2 YFSETQ.

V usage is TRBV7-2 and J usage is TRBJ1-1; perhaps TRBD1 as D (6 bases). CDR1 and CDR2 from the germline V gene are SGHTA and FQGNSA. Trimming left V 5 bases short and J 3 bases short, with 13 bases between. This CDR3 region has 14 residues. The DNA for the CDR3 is TGTGCCAGCAGCCCTACAGGGAGGGACACTGAAGCTTTCTTT. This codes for CASSPTGRDTEAFF.

CDR3 DNA sequence: TGTGCCAGCAGTGCCTTACGGTGTGAGCAGTTCTTC. As protein: CASSALRCEQFF. This sequence joins TRBV6-4 and TRBJ2-1, with no clear D. V shed 4 bases and J shed 9 bases, with 10 bases lying between them. This CDR3 has 12 residues. In germline, CDR1 is MRHNA, CDR2 SNTAGT.

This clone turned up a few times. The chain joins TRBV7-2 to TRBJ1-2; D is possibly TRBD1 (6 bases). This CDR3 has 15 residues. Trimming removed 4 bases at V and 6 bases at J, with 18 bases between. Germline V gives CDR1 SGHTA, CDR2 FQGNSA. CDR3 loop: CASSSTLDRINGYTF. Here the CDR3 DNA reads TGTGCCAGCAGCTCCACACTTGACAGGATTAATGGCTACACCTTC.

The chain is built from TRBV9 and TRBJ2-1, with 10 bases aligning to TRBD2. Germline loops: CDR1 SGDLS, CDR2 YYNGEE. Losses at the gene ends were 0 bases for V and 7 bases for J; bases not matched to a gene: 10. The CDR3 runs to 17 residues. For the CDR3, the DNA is TGTGCCAGCAGCGTAGGGGTAGCGGGGGGCGTCTTTAATGAGCAGTTCTTC. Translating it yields CASSVGVAGGVFNEQFF.

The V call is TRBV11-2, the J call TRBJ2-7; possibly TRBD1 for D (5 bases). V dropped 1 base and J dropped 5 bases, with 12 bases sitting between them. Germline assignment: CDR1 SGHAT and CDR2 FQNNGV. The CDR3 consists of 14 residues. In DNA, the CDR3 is TGTGCCAGCAGCTTAGTATCCTCAGGGAACGAGCAGTACTTC. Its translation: CASSLVSSGNEQYF. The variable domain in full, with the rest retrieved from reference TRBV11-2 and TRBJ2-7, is EAGVAQSPRYKIIEKRQSVAFWCNPISGHATLYWYQQILGQGPKLLIQFQNNGVVDDSQLPKDRFSAERLKGVDSTLKIQPAKLEDSAVYLCASSLVSSGNEQYFGPGTRLTVT.

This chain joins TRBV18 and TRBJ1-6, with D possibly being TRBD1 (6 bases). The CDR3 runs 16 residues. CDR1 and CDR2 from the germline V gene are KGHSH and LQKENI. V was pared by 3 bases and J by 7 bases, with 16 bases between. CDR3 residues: CASSPRRGENNSPLHF. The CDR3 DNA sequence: TGTGCCAGCTCACCCCGCAGGGGCGAAAACAATTCACCCCTCCACTTT.

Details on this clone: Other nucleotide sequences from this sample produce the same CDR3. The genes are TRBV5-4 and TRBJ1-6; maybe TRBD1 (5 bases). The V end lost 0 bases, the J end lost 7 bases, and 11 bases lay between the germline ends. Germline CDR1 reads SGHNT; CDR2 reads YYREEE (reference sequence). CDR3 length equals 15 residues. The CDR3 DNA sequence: TGTGCCAGCAGCTTGGATCGGGGGTCCAATTCACCCCTCCACTTT. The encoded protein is CASSLDRGSNSPLHF.